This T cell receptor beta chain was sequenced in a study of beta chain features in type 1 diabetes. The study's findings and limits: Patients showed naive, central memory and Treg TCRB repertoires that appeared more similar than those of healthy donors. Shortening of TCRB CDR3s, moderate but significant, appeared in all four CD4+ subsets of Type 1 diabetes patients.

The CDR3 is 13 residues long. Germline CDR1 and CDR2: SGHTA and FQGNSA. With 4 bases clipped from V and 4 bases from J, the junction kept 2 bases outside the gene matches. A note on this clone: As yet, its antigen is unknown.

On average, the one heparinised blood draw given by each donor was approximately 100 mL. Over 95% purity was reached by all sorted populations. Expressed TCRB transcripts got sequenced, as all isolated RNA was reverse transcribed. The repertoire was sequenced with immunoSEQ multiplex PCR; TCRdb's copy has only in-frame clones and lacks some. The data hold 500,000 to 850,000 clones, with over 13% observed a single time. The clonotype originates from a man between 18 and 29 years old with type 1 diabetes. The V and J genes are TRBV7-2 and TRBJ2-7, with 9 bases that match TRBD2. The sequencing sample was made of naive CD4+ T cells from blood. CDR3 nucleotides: TGTGCCAGCAGCTCCACTAGCGGGTACGAGCAGTACTTC. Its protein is CASSSTSGYEQYF. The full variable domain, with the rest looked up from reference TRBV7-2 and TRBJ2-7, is GAGVSQSPSNKVTEKGKDVELRCDPISGHTALYWYRQSLGQGLEFLIYFQGNSAPDKSGLPSDRFSAERTGGSVSTLTIQRTQQEDSAVYLCASSSTSGYEQYFGPGTRLTVT.